One sample yielded the 21 T cell receptor beta chains listed below, sequenced in a study of T cell responses to AZD1222 COVID-19 vaccine. The method was immunoSEQ multiplex PCR; TCRdb's version includes in-frame clones alone and lacks a portion of them. The profile shows roughly 150,000 clones, about nine tenths of them singletons. The sample consisted of peripheral blood, taken 28 days after the second AZD1222 dose. These receptors came from an adult who received the AZD1222 COVID-19 vaccine.

The chain carries TRBV5-4 and TRBJ2-7; 7 bases align to TRBD1. The V segment lost 3 bases and the J segment 7 bases; nucleotides outside the gene matches: 7. The germline CDR1 and CDR2 sequences are SGHNT and YYREEE (reference sequence). This CDR3 contains 13 residues. This CDR3 is CASSSDRIGEQYF. For the CDR3, the DNA is TGTGCCAGCAGCTCGGACAGGATCGGAGAGCAGTACTTC.

The chain is built from TRBV6-5 and TRBJ1-1; 8 bases fit TRBD1. The CDR3 spans 14 residues. The V gene end was trimmed by 6 bases and the J gene end by 4 bases; junction bases not matched to a gene: 7. From germline, CDR1 is MNHEY and CDR2 SVGAGI. This chain's CDR3 is CASRRQGLGTEAFF. DNA for the CDR3: TGTGCCAGCAGGCGACAGGGGCTGGGCACTGAAGCTTTCTTT.

The J gene is TRBJ1-2, the V gene TRBV4-1; 7 positions match TRBD1. V gave up 2 bases and J gave up 4 bases; unmatched junction bases: 10. Germline V gives CDR1 MGHRA, CDR2 YSYEKL. This CDR3 region has 16 residues. The CDR3 spells CASSQPIRQGTYGYTF. CDR3 coding DNA: TGCGCCAGCAGCCAACCAATTCGACAGGGAACCTATGGCTACACCTTC.

The CDR3 sequence is CASTVVSSYNSPLHF. The CDR3 DNA follows: TGTGCCAGCACAGTCGTTAGCTCCTATAATTCACCCCTCCACTTT. The rearrangement joins TRBV27 to TRBJ1-6; D call uncertain. This CDR3 spans 15 amino acids. Looked up from germline, CDR1 is MNHEY and CDR2 is SMNVEV (reference sequence). Trimming took off 7 bases at V and 0 bases at J, with 10 bases between the two ends.

This sequence joins TRBV4-3 and TRBJ1-5, with no clear D. The V and J ends lost 0 bases and 5 bases respectively, with 11 bases between them. The CDR3 totals 15 residues. CDR1 LGHNA and CDR2 YSLEER come from the germline V gene. CDR3 sequence (DNA): TGCGCCAGCAGCCAAGAATCCGGGAAGGATCAGCCCCAGCATTTT. Translated: CASSQESGKDQPQHF.

The rearrangement uses TRBV4-3 and TRBJ1-2; D is possibly TRBD1 (5 bases). V lost 4 bases to trimming and J lost 0 bases, with 15 bases between them. The germline CDR1 and CDR2 sequences are LGHNA and YSLEER. The CDR3 runs to 16 residues. CDR3 region: CASSPVAGPTNYGYTF. The CDR3 DNA reads as TGCGCCAGCAGCCCCGTGGCAGGGCCAACTAACTATGGCTACACCTTC.

This sequence joins TRBV6-5 and TRBJ1-2; 7 bases match TRBD1. Unmatched junction bases numbered 5, after V lost 4 bases and J lost 3 bases. In germline, CDR1 is MNHEY, CDR2 SVGAGI. The CDR3 spans 14 residues. CDR3 DNA: TGTGCCAGCAGTTCGAGGACAGGCTACTATGGCTACACCTTC. This gives the protein CASSSRTGYYGYTF.

This chain connects TRBV27 to TRBJ2-5; D tentatively reads TRBD1 or TRBD2 (7 bases each). The CDR3 contains 17 residues. Germline CDR1 reads MNHEY; CDR2 reads SMNVEV (reference sequence). V lost 7 bases and J 2 bases, leaving 23 bases between the germline ends. The CDR3 spells CASTSLGGGRGQETQYF. In DNA form, the CDR3 reads TGTGCCAGCACTAGTTTGGGGGGGGGCAGGGGGCAAGAGACCCAGTACTTC.

The V and J genes are TRBV10-2 and TRBJ2-5, with D unclear. Trimming took 6 bases from V and 4 from J, leaving 15 bases between them. Germline loops: CDR1 WSHSY, CDR2 SAAADI. CDR3 size: 14 residues. The CDR3 DNA is TGCGCCAGCAGGGGGTGGGGTGCAGGAGAGACCCAGTACTTC. This codes for CASRGWGAGETQYF.

Only one count was recorded for this clone. This rearrangement joins TRBV6-2 or TRBV6-3 to TRBJ2-7, with D perhaps matching TRBD1 (6 bases). The CDR3 runs to 16 residues. Germline CDR1 MNHEY, CDR2 SVGEGT. V lost 2 bases and J 8 bases, leaving 22 bases between the germline ends. CDR3 loop: CASSYGARGHLVQQYF. The CDR3 DNA reads as TGTGCCAGCAGTTACGGGGCCAGGGGCCACCTAGTGCAGCAGTACTTC.

The chain joins TRBV6-2 or TRBV6-3 to TRBJ2-1; no definite D call. The CDR3 runs 12 residues. CDR1 is MNHEY and CDR2 is SVGEGT in the germline V gene. V gave up 6 bases and J gave up 4 bases, with 7 bases separating them. DNA for the CDR3: TGTGCCAGCAGCCACCCATACAATGAGCAGTTCTTC. Translating gives CASSHPYNEQFF.

This rearrangement joins TRBV11-2 to TRBJ1-2; D may be TRBD1 (5 bases). V shed 5 bases and J shed 13 bases, with 20 bases lying between them. CDR3 length equals 13 residues. Germline values: CDR1 SGHAT, CDR2 FQNNGV. This chain's CDR3 is CASSIPGTHISTF. In DNA, the CDR3 is TGTGCCAGCAGCATCCCCGGGACGCACATTAGCACCTTC.

This clone was found once. The CDR3 loop reads CASSYSNLRETQYF. In DNA, the CDR3 is TGTGCCAGCAGTTACTCGAATTTACGAGAGACCCAGTACTTC. The chain is built from TRBV6-5 and TRBJ2-5; D gene uncertain. The CDR3 loop spans 14 amino acids. The germline V gene has CDR1 MNHEY and CDR2 SVGAGI. The V and J ends lost 0 bases and 4 bases respectively, with 9 bases between them.

V is TRBV24-1 and J is TRBJ2-7; D is uncertain. CDR3 length: 12 amino acids. Germline V lookup: CDR1 KGHDR, CDR2 SFDVKD. Trimming cost V 6 bases and J 4 bases, with 9 bases left between them. DNA of the CDR3: TGTGCCACCAGTAAGCACGGATACGAGCAGTACTTC. As protein: CATSKHGYEQYF.

This sequence joins TRBV5-1 and TRBJ2-1; either TRBD1 or TRBD2 may supply D (5 bases each). Germline CDR1 is SGHRS and CDR2 is YFSETQ. V was pared by 0 bases and J by 7 bases, with 14 bases between. The CDR3 runs to 15 residues. CDR3 DNA: TGCGCCAGCAGCTTGGGAGATTCCTGGGGGAATGAGCAGTTCTTC. Protein sequence: CASSLGDSWGNEQFF. The full variable domain, with the rest looked up from reference TRBV5-1 and TRBJ2-1, is KAGVTQTPRYLIKTRGQQVTLSCSPISGHRSVSWYQQTPGQGLQFLFEYFSETQRNKGNFPGRFSGRQFSNSRSEMNVSTLELGDSALYLCASSLGDSWGNEQFFGPGTRLTVL.

The chain recombines TRBV7-8 with TRBJ2-3; D perhaps matches TRBD1 (6 bases). Trimming took off 4 bases at V and 1 base at J, with 9 bases between the two ends. CDR1 is SGHVS, CDR2 FQNEAQ, per germline. This CDR3 region has 14 residues. As DNA, the CDR3 is TGTGCCAGCAGCTCCAGGACAGGCACAGATACGCAGTATTTT. Translation: CASSSRTGTDTQYF.

V usage is TRBV19 and J usage is TRBJ1-3; weak D call: TRBD1 (5 bases). V lost 6 bases and J lost 4, with 19 bases in between. CDR3 length equals 16 residues. CDR1 is LNHDA and CDR2 is SQIVND in the germline V gene (reference sequence). CDR3 in amino acids: CASSIGTGSSGNTIYF. The CDR3 DNA reads as TGTGCCAGTAGCATCGGGACGGGGTCCAGCGGAAACACCATATATTTT. Complete variable domain (other parts from reference TRBV19 and TRBJ1-3): DGGITQSPKYLFRKEGQNVTLSCEQNLNHDAMYWYRQDPGQGLRLIYYSQIVNDFQKGDIAEGYSVSREKKESFPLTVTSAQKNPTAFYLCASSIGTGSSGNTIYFGEGSWLTVV.

This chain joins TRBV3-1 (or the pseudogene TRBV3-2) and TRBJ1-2, with a possible D match to TRBD1 (6 bases). The germline V gene has CDR1 LGHDT and CDR2 YNNKEL (reference sequence). V was trimmed by 0 bases and J by 0 bases, leaving 14 bases between them. The CDR3 has 17 amino acids. The CDR3 DNA sequence: TGTGCCAGCAGCCAAGAAGAAAGGGGGGCGGCTAACTATGGCTACACCTTC. This codes for CASSQEERGAANYGYTF.

This sequence joins TRBV7-8 and TRBJ2-1; 9 positions match TRBD1. Germline V CDR1 and CDR2: SGHVS, FQNEAQ. J was trimmed by 2 bases and V by 5 bases; bases with no gene match: 4. The CDR3 is 15 residues long. The CDR3 region is CASSPGTGTYNEQFF. The CDR3 nucleotides are TGTGCCAGCAGCCCCGGGACAGGGACCTACAATGAGCAGTTCTTC.

V and J are TRBV15 and TRBJ1-5, with 7 bases lining up with TRBD1. Germline V gene data show CDR1 as LNHNV and CDR2 as YYDKDF (reference sequence). The CDR3 runs to 22 residues. V dropped 0 bases and J dropped 0; count of bases not matched to a gene: 20. CDR3 protein: CATSRDRAPGQVLKLSNQPQHF. The CDR3, as DNA: TGTGCCACCAGCAGAGATCGGGCCCCAGGACAGGTTCTCAAACTTAGCAATCAGCCCCAGCATTTT.

This chain joins TRBV28 and TRBJ2-3, with TRBD1 matching over 7 bases. The CDR3 totals 17 residues. Per the germline V gene, CDR1 is MDHEN and CDR2 is SYDVKM. The ends lost 4 bases at V and 0 bases at J; junction bases unmatched: 10. CDR3: CASSWGQPISSTDTQYF. CDR3 nucleotides: TGTGCCAGCAGTTGGGGACAGCCGATTTCTAGCACAGATACGCAGTATTTT.